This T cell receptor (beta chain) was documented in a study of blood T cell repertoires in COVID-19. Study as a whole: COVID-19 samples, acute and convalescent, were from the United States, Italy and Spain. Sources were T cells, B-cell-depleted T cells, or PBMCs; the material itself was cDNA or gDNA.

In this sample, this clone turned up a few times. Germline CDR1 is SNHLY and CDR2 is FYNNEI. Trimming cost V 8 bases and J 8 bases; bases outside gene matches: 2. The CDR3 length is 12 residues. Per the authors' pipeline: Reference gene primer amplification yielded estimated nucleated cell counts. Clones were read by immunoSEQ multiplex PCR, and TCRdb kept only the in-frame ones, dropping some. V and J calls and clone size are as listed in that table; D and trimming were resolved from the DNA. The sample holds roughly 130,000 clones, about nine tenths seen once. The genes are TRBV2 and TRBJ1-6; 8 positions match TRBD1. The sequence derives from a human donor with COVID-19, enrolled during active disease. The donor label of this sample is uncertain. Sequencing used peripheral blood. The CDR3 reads CASGTGYSPLHF. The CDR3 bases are TGTGCCAGCGGGACAGGTTATTCACCCCTCCACTTT.